This is a list of T cell receptor beta chains from one sample in a study of post-analysis software for immune sequencing data. TCRdb reanalysed the PCR reads using MiXCR and keeps one entry per CDR3 protein. This sample carries 170,000 or so distinct CDR3 sequences, 30% of them seen once, and the ten largest clones take over 1.2%. The sample taken for sequencing was blood. All receptors derive from a girl between 10 and 17 years old with multiple sclerosis. The CDR3 runs from the conserved cysteine through the conserved F or W. Fields, in order: clone size, J gene, V gene, D gene, CDR3 protein, CDR3 DNA. The D gene is left open where the match is weak. Clone size, where shown, is once, few, many, or a class for clones that have expanded.

abundance: few
j_gene: TRBJ1-2
v_gene: TRBV5-1
d_gene: .
CDR3aa: CASSSIDRRGYTF
CDR3nt: TGCGCCAGCAGTTCGATCGACAGGCGGGGCTACACCTTC

abundance: .
j_gene: TRBJ2-1
v_gene: TRBV3-1
d_gene: .
CDR3aa: CASSQGTASGNQQFF
CDR3nt: TGTGCCAGCAGCCAAGGGACTGCTTCTGGCAATCAGCAGTTCTTC

abundance: once
j_gene: TRBJ1-1
v_gene: TRBV12-3/TRBV12-4
d_gene: .
CDR3aa: CASSQGSTEAFF
CDR3nt: TGTGCCAGCAGTCAGGGGAGTACTGAAGCTTTCTTT

abundance: .
j_gene: TRBJ2-1
v_gene: TRBV4-2
d_gene: .
CDR3aa: CASSQDGAGDNEQFF
CDR3nt: TGTGCCAGCAGCCAAGACGGAGCGGGCGACAATGAGCAGTTCTTC

abundance: few
j_gene: TRBJ1-1
v_gene: TRBV10-3
d_gene: TRBD1
CDR3aa: CAISAGGKTFF
CDR3nt: TGTGCCATCAGCGCAGGGGGTAAAACTTTCTTT

abundance: few
j_gene: TRBJ2-1
v_gene: TRBV28
d_gene: TRBD2
CDR3aa: CASSLEQRESDEQFF
CDR3nt: TGTGCCAGCAGTTTAGAGCAGCGGGAGTCAGATGAGCAGTTCTTC

abundance: many
j_gene: TRBJ2-1
v_gene: TRBV7-2
d_gene: .
CDR3aa: CASSYNRVQFF
CDR3nt: TGTGCCAGCAGCTACAACCGGGTACAGTTCTTC

abundance: many
j_gene: TRBJ2-3
v_gene: TRBV7-9
d_gene: TRBD2
CDR3aa: CASSLGTSGSTDTQYF
CDR3nt: TGTGCCAGCAGCCTCGGGACTAGCGGGAGTACAGATACGCAGTATTTT

abundance: few
j_gene: TRBJ2-3
v_gene: TRBV6-4
d_gene: TRBD2
CDR3aa: CAGSETSGRTDTQYF
CDR3nt: TGTGCCGGCAGTGAGACTAGCGGGAGAACAGATACGCAGTATTTT

abundance: .
j_gene: TRBJ2-5
v_gene: TRBV18
d_gene: .
CDR3aa: CASSPGDWETQYF
CDR3nt: TGTGCCAGCTCTCCAGGGGATTGGGAGACCCAGTACTTC

abundance: few
j_gene: TRBJ1-5
v_gene: TRBV15
d_gene: .
CDR3aa: CATSRDRRSPLAQHF
CDR3nt: TGTGCCACCAGCAGAGATAGAAGGTCACCGTTAGCCCAGCATTTT

abundance: many
j_gene: TRBJ1-2
v_gene: TRBV5-8
d_gene: .
CDR3aa: CASPTGYTF
CDR3nt: TGTGCCAGCCCCACCGGCTACACCTTC

abundance: .
j_gene: TRBJ2-7
v_gene: TRBV28
d_gene: .
CDR3aa: CASSLCRQGSLSCEQYF
CDR3nt: TGTGCCAGCAGTTTATGCCGGCAGGGGTCCCTCTCTTGCGAGCAGTACTTC

abundance: many
j_gene: TRBJ2-1
v_gene: TRBV5-1
d_gene: TRBD2
CDR3aa: CASSLTSGSYNEQFF
CDR3nt: TGCGCCAGCAGCCTGACTAGCGGGAGCTACAATGAGCAGTTCTTC

abundance: few
j_gene: TRBJ1-2
v_gene: TRBV7-9
d_gene: .
CDR3aa: CASSLTSFGEGGGYTF
CDR3nt: TGTGCCAGCAGCTTAACCTCATTTGGGGAAGGAGGGGGCTACACCTTC

abundance: .
j_gene: TRBJ2-5
v_gene: TRBV20-1
d_gene: TRBD2
CDR3aa: CSARGWQGGGEQYF
CDR3nt: TGCAGTGCTAGAGGTTGGCAGGGCGGGGGGGAGCAGTACTTC

abundance: many
j_gene: TRBJ2-3
v_gene: TRBV7-6
d_gene: .
CDR3aa: CASSLWTTHTQYF
CDR3nt: TGTGCCAGCAGCTTATGGACGACCCATACGCAGTATTTT

abundance: .
j_gene: TRBJ1-2
v_gene: TRBV20-1
d_gene: TRBD1
CDR3aa: CSAADRGPYGYTF
CDR3nt: TGCAGTGCTGCAGACAGGGGGCCCTATGGCTACACCTTC

abundance: .
j_gene: TRBJ2-7
v_gene: TRBV6-5
d_gene: .
CDR3aa: CASGKQDLSYEQYF
CDR3nt: TGTGCCAGCGGGAAACAGGACCTCTCCTACGAGCAGTACTTC

abundance: many
j_gene: TRBJ2-1
v_gene: TRBV10-3
d_gene: TRBD2
CDR3aa: CAIRALADNEQFF
CDR3nt: TGTGCCATCAGGGCACTAGCGGACAATGAGCAGTTCTTC

abundance: many
j_gene: TRBJ2-5
v_gene: TRBV27
d_gene: .
CDR3aa: CASSFGGPQTQYF
CDR3nt: TGTGCCAGCAGTTTCGGCGGCCCACAGACCCAGTACTTC

abundance: .
j_gene: TRBJ2-7
v_gene: TRBV27
d_gene: .
CDR3aa: CASRTGTVNEQYF
CDR3nt: TGTGCCAGCCGGACGGGGACGGTCAATGAGCAGTACTTC

abundance: few
j_gene: TRBJ1-1
v_gene: TRBV20-1
d_gene: TRBD1
CDR3aa: CSARGAGGGGEWAFF
CDR3nt: TGCAGTGCTAGAGGGGCAGGGGGCGGAGGAGAGTGGGCTTTCTTT

abundance: few
j_gene: TRBJ1-1
v_gene: TRBV7-3
d_gene: TRBD1
CDR3aa: CASSPDRTGGTEAFF
CDR3nt: TGTGCCAGCAGCCCAGATAGGACAGGGGGCACTGAAGCTTTCTTT

abundance: .
j_gene: TRBJ1-6
v_gene: TRBV3-1
d_gene: TRBD1
CDR3aa: CASSPEGTAQRNSPLHF
CDR3nt: TGTGCCAGCAGCCCAGAAGGGACAGCCCAGAGGAATTCACCCCTCCACTTT

abundance: .
j_gene: TRBJ2-1
v_gene: TRBV5-1
d_gene: .
CDR3aa: CASTKRGGKEYPYNEQFF
CDR3nt: TGCGCCAGCACCAAAAGGGGGGGTAAGGAATATCCCTACAATGAGCAGTTCTTC

abundance: few
j_gene: TRBJ2-7
v_gene: TRBV27
d_gene: .
CDR3aa: CASRGNGRTYEQYF
CDR3nt: TGTGCCAGCCGCGGGAATGGTCGGACCTACGAGCAGTACTTC

abundance: many
j_gene: TRBJ2-3
v_gene: TRBV29-1
d_gene: TRBD2
CDR3aa: CSVVNKVGGVSTDTQYF
CDR3nt: TGCAGCGTTGTGAATAAGGTGGGAGGGGTTAGCACAGATACGCAGTATTTT

abundance: few
j_gene: TRBJ2-5
v_gene: TRBV7-9
d_gene: TRBD2
CDR3aa: CASSLMAGDGETQYF
CDR3nt: TGTGCCAGCAGCTTAATGGCGGGAGACGGGGAGACCCAGTACTTC

abundance: many
j_gene: TRBJ2-7
v_gene: TRBV6-5
d_gene: TRBD1
CDR3aa: CASSREWTGNDYEQYF
CDR3nt: TGTGCCAGCAGTCGCGAATGGACAGGAAATGACTACGAGCAGTACTTC

abundance: .
j_gene: TRBJ2-1
v_gene: TRBV12-3/TRBV12-4
d_gene: .
CDR3aa: CASSQRYGSYEQFF
CDR3nt: TGTGCCAGCAGCCAGAGGTATGGCTCCTACGAGCAGTTCTTC

abundance: many
j_gene: TRBJ2-3
v_gene: TRBV20-1
d_gene: .
CDR3aa: CSAHGPQRTDTQYF
CDR3nt: TGCAGTGCTCATGGACCTCAAAGGACAGATACGCAGTATTTT

abundance: many
j_gene: TRBJ1-2
v_gene: TRBV29-1
d_gene: .
CDR3aa: CSVVDDQGYTF
CDR3nt: TGCAGCGTTGTGGACGATCAGGGCTACACCTTC

abundance: many
j_gene: TRBJ1-4
v_gene: TRBV7-8
d_gene: .
CDR3aa: CASRARPPDQGEKLFF
CDR3nt: TGTGCCAGCAGGGCCCGCCCGCCCGACCAGGGTGAAAAACTGTTTTTT

abundance: many
j_gene: TRBJ2-7
v_gene: TRBV29-1
d_gene: .
CDR3aa: CSVEGGRAYEQYF
CDR3nt: TGCAGCGTTGAAGGAGGCAGAGCCTACGAGCAGTACTTC

abundance: many
j_gene: TRBJ2-3
v_gene: TRBV5-1
d_gene: TRBD2
CDR3aa: CASSLGPFTSGSVTSDTQYF
CDR3nt: TGCGCCAGCAGCTTGGGTCCCTTTACTAGCGGGAGTGTTACTTCAGATACGCAGTATTTT

abundance: .
j_gene: TRBJ1-1
v_gene: TRBV29-1
d_gene: .
CDR3aa: CSAHRDDDTEAFF
CDR3nt: TGCAGCGCCCATCGGGATGACGACACTGAAGCTTTCTTT

abundance: few
j_gene: TRBJ2-5
v_gene: TRBV28
d_gene: .
CDR3aa: CASSPPGTQETQYF
CDR3nt: TGTGCCAGCAGCCCCCCCGGGACTCAAGAGACCCAGTACTTC

abundance: .
j_gene: TRBJ1-1
v_gene: TRBV3-1
d_gene: .
CDR3aa: CASSHQGWDTEAFF
CDR3nt: TGTGCCAGCAGCCACCAGGGATGGGACACTGAAGCTTTCTTT

abundance: many
j_gene: TRBJ2-4
v_gene: TRBV20-1
d_gene: .
CDR3aa: CSAPRGSKNIQYF
CDR3nt: TGCAGTGCTCCAAGGGGGAGTAAAAACATTCAGTACTTC

abundance: few
j_gene: TRBJ1-1
v_gene: TRBV6-6
d_gene: TRBD1
CDR3aa: CASSWTGGLSAFF
CDR3nt: TGTGCCAGCAGTTGGACAGGGGGGCTCTCGGCTTTCTTT